The 5 T cell receptor beta chains listed next were all sequenced from one sample in a study of OX40 agonist ivuxolimab in advanced cancers. The table came from immunoSEQ multiplex PCR; TCRdb's copy has only in-frame clones and leaves some out. The sample yields under 150,000 clones, about 93% seen once. The specimen was CD4+ or CD8+ T cells sorted from blood, collected in a trial of the OX40 agonist ivuxolimab. All receptors come from an adult with an advanced solid tumor such as melanoma, head and neck, liver or kidney cancer.

The V call is TRBV28, the J call TRBJ1-2, with TRBD1 matching over 7 bases. Per germline, CDR1 MDHEN and CDR2 SYDVKM. The trim removed 2 bases at V and 7 bases at J, leaving 10 bases unmatched. CDR3 length equals 15 residues. The CDR3 spells CASSLADRVRSGYTF. Written as DNA, the CDR3 is TGTGCCAGCAGTTTAGCCGACAGGGTTAGAAGTGGCTACACCTTC.

The chain couples TRBV7-9 to TRBJ1-2, with D perhaps matching TRBD1 (6 bases). Trimming left V 7 bases short and J 2 bases short, with 17 bases between. CDR1 and CDR2 from the germline V gene are SEHNR and FQNEAQ (reference sequence). The CDR3 loop spans 15 amino acids. The CDR3 sequence: CASIRGPGENYGYTF. The CDR3 DNA follows: TGTGCCAGCATCAGGGGCCCAGGGGAGAACTATGGCTACACCTTC.

This clone was seen a handful of times. The chain links TRBV2 to TRBJ1-2; 8 bases map to TRBD1. Trimming removed 6 bases from V and 3 bases from J; junction bases left unmatched: 3. The CDR3 runs to 13 residues. Per the germline V gene, CDR1 is SNHLY and CDR2 is FYNNEI. The CDR3 spells CASREDRDYGYTF. Here the CDR3 DNA reads TGTGCCAGCAGGGAGGACAGGGACTATGGCTACACCTTC.

The chain combines TRBV6-1 with TRBJ2-5, with D possibly being TRBD1 (5 bases). The CDR3 length is 12 residues. The V end lost 6 bases, the J end lost 6 bases, and 11 bases lay between the germline ends. Germline CDR1 reads MNHNS; CDR2 reads SASEGT. This chain's CDR3 is CASSRDSKTQYF. The CDR3 DNA reads TGTGCCAGCAGCCGCGACAGCAAGACCCAGTACTTC.

This clone was observed once. The chain combines TRBV15 with TRBJ2-7; 11 bases map to TRBD2. Germline V gene lookup returns CDR1 LNHNV and CDR2 YYDKDF (reference sequence). J lost 2 bases, V lost 2 bases, and 5 bases had no gene match. The CDR3 totals 16 residues. The CDR3 is CATSRFLAGGTYEQYF. In nucleotides, the CDR3 is TGTGCCACCAGCAGATTTCTAGCGGGAGGCACCTACGAGCAGTACTTC.